The next 27 T cell receptor beta chains were all read from a single sample in a study of control samples from healthy donors and cancer patients. Sequencing was performed with immunoSEQ multiplex PCR; in TCRdb, only in-frame clones are kept and a portion is missing. The sample lists about 410,000 clones, 80% to 95% occurring once. The source material was PBMCs. The receptor set was obtained from a man aged 35 to 55 with head and neck cancer.

The V call is TRBV5-1, the J call TRBJ1-6, with 8 bases that match TRBD1. The CDR3 is 16 amino acids. Germline loops: CDR1 SGHRS, CDR2 YFSETQ. V shed 0 bases, J shed 7 bases, and the junction held 6 bases outside the gene matches. CDR3 in amino acids: CASSLAGTGDNSPLHF. The CDR3 region has the DNA TGCGCCAGCAGCTTGGCTGGGACAGGAGACAATTCACCCCTCCACTTT.

The chain is built from TRBV7-2 and TRBJ2-5; D gene uncertain. V lost 5 bases to trimming and J lost 5 bases, with 18 bases between them. The germline gives CDR1 SGHTA, CDR2 FQGNSA. CDR3 length equals 15 residues. CDR3: CASSPPRRSRETQYF. As DNA, the CDR3 is TGTGCCAGCAGCCCCCCACGTAGAAGCCGGGAGACCCAGTACTTC.

The chain carries TRBV6-5 and TRBJ2-3, with D possibly being TRBD2 (6 bases). With 6 bases removed from V and 0 bases from J, the gap between germline ends came to 10 bases. Germline assignment: CDR1 MNHEY and CDR2 SVGAGI. This CDR3 has 14 residues. CDR3 region: CASREGWSTDTQYF. CDR3 nucleotides: TGTGCCAGCAGGGAGGGGTGGAGCACAGATACGCAGTATTTT.

V is TRBV6-2 or TRBV6-3 and J is TRBJ1-5; D is uncertain. V lost 0 bases to trimming and J lost 0 bases, with 15 bases between them. The CDR3 spans 18 residues. CDR1 is MNHEY and CDR2 is SVGEGT in the germline V gene. The CDR3 loop is CASSYSISDHYSNQPQHF. CDR3 DNA: TGTGCCAGCAGTTACTCGATTTCGGACCATTATAGCAATCAGCCCCAGCATTTT.

The chain links TRBV3-1 (or the pseudogene TRBV3-2) to TRBJ2-7; D may match TRBD1 or TRBD2 (6 bases each). The V end lost 0 bases, the J end lost 4 bases, and 10 bases lay between the germline ends. Looked up from germline, CDR1 is LGHDT and CDR2 is YNNKEL (reference sequence). The CDR3 contains 14 residues. The DNA of the CDR3 is TGTGCCAGCAGCCAAGACGGAGGGGGATACGAGCAGTACTTC. Protein product: CASSQDGGGYEQYF.

The V gene is TRBV7-9, the J gene TRBJ2-2; D gene ambiguous. This CDR3 has 14 residues. The germline V and J ends were trimmed by 5 bases and 8 bases, with 15 bases remaining between them. Per germline, CDR1 SEHNR and CDR2 FQNEAQ (reference sequence). The CDR3 protein is CASSHQDVFGELFF. CDR3 sequence (DNA): TGTGCCAGCAGCCATCAAGACGTATTTGGGGAGCTGTTTTTT.

The chain links TRBV27 to TRBJ1-5; 7 bases map to TRBD1. The junction had 12 bases not matched to a gene; V was cut back by 4 bases and J by 9 bases. The CDR3 spans 15 residues. Looked up from germline, CDR1 is MNHEY and CDR2 is SMNVEV (reference sequence). CDR3 nucleotides: TGTGCCAGCAGTTCCGGCCCAGACAGGGTAGGGCCCCAGCATTTT. Translating gives CASSSGPDRVGPQHF.

A single count supports this clone. The chain uses TRBV4-2 and TRBJ2-7; D is unresolved. The V gene lost 4 bases and the J gene lost 0 bases, with 28 bases spanning the gap. The CDR3 consists of 20 residues. Germline V gene sequence: CDR1 LGHNA, CDR2 YNFKEQ. The CDR3 region is CASSRTRRPDGAESSYEQYF. As DNA, the CDR3 is TGTGCCAGCAGCCGAACAAGACGACCGGACGGTGCGGAAAGCTCCTACGAGCAGTACTTC.

The chain joins TRBV30 to TRBJ2-4, with D possibly matching TRBD1 (6 bases). Germline assignment: CDR1 GTSNPN and CDR2 SVGIG (reference sequence). CDR3 length equals 13 residues. The V gene lost 1 base and the J gene lost 5 bases, with 9 bases spanning the gap. This chain's CDR3 is CAWSAGDQNIQYF. The CDR3 DNA reads as TGTGCCTGGAGTGCAGGGGATCAAAACATTCAGTACTTC.

The gene calls are TRBV4-1 and TRBJ2-7; tentative D call: TRBD1 (6 bases). CDR1 MGHRA and CDR2 YSYEKL come from the germline V gene. V shed 1 base and J shed 4 bases, with 17 bases lying between them. The CDR3 extends over 16 amino acids. In DNA, the CDR3 is TGCGCCAGCAGCCAAGCGTGGGAAACAGGGTGGTACGAGCAGTACTTC. Protein sequence: CASSQAWETGWYEQYF.

The gene calls are TRBV19 and TRBJ2-1, with TRBD1 matching over 9 bases. Germline lookup yields CDR1 LNHDA and CDR2 SQIVND (reference sequence). This CDR3 has 15 amino acids. The junction had 7 bases not matched to a gene; V was cut back by 6 bases and J by 4 bases. The CDR3: CASRTDRGSYNEQFF. CDR3 nucleotides: TGTGCCAGTAGGACGGACAGGGGTTCGTACAATGAGCAGTTCTTC.

The rearrangement uses TRBV28 and TRBJ1-2; D gene unclear. CDR1 and CDR2 (germline): MDHEN, SYDVKM. This CDR3 comprises 13 residues. V was shortened by 5 bases and J by 4 bases, with 11 bases between the two germline ends. The CDR3 nucleotides are TGTGCCAGCAGTCCGGAGCGGGGCTATGGCTACACCTTC. It yields the protein CASSPERGYGYTF.

The chain uses TRBV24-1 and TRBJ2-7, with a weak D call TRBD2 (6 bases). The CDR3 sequence is 14 residues long. Trimming removed 0 bases from V and 6 bases from J, with 11 bases in between. Germline V gene sequence: CDR1 KGHDR, CDR2 SFDVKD. CDR3 residues: CATSDLTGGGEQYF. DNA for the CDR3: TGTGCCACCAGTGATTTGACCGGGGGTGGCGAGCAGTACTTC.

The chain carries TRBV12-3 or TRBV12-4 and TRBJ2-5, with D uncertain. V was pared by 6 bases and J by 7 bases, with 12 bases between. The CDR3 runs to 12 residues. CDR3 amino acids: CASRSPARTQYF. The CDR3 coding sequence is TGTGCCAGCAGGAGCCCCGCCCGGACCCAGTACTTC.

The chain joins TRBV19 to TRBJ2-1, with 11 bases lining up with TRBD2. V lost 4 bases, J lost 10 bases, and 9 bases stayed unmatched. From germline, CDR1 is LNHDA and CDR2 SQIVND (reference sequence). This CDR3 region has 15 residues. CDR3 in amino acids: CASSTIAGGRHEQFF. The CDR3 region has the DNA TGTGCCAGTAGTACAATAGCGGGGGGGCGTCACGAGCAGTTCTTC. The full variable domain, its missing parts supplied by reference TRBV19 and TRBJ2-1, is DGGITQSPKYLFRKEGQNVTLSCEQNLNHDAMYWYRQDPGQGLRLIYYSQIVNDFQKGDIAEGYSVSREKKESFPLTVTSAQKNPTAFYLCASSTIAGGRHEQFFGPGTRLTVL.

This chain links TRBV5-4 with TRBJ1-5; the match to TRBD1 covers 9 bases. The junction had 12 bases not matched to a gene; V was cut back by 4 bases and J by 10 bases. CDR1 and CDR2 (germline): SGHNT, YYREEE (reference sequence). The CDR3 totals 15 residues. In nucleotides, the CDR3 is TGTGCCAGCAGCCCTGGGACAGGGTATACCGAACCCCAGCATTTT. Its protein is CASSPGTGYTEPQHF. Filled out from reference TRBV5-4 and TRBJ1-5, the complete variable domain reads ETGVTQSPTHLIKTRGQQVTLRCSSQSGHNTVSWYQQALGQGPQFIFQYYREEENGRGNFPPRFSGLQFPNYSSELNVNALELDDSALYLCASSPGTGYTEPQHFGDGTRLSIL.

This sequence joins TRBV27 and TRBJ1-5; 10 nucleotides match TRBD1. V gave up 2 bases and J gave up 7 bases; unmatched junction bases: 11. The CDR3 spans 17 residues. Looked up from germline, CDR1 is MNHEY and CDR2 is SMNVEV (reference sequence). CDR3 DNA sequence: TGTGCCAGCAGTTTACGCGACAGGGGGCGGCGTAACCAGCCCCAGCATTTT. Protein product: CASSLRDRGRRNQPQHF.

The rearrangement joins TRBV3-1 (or the pseudogene TRBV3-2) to TRBJ2-1; no clear D gene. The V gene's germline CDR1 is LGHDT and CDR2 YNNKEL (reference sequence). The CDR3 extends over 14 amino acids. V was trimmed by 0 bases and J by 5 bases, leaving 8 bases between them. CDR3 sequence (DNA): TGTGCCAGCAGCCAAGATCTCCGGCACAATGAGCAGTTCTTC. Its translation is CASSQDLRHNEQFF.

The V gene is TRBV28, the J gene TRBJ1-2; D gene uncertain. The CDR3 has 14 residues. Per the germline V gene, CDR1 is MDHEN and CDR2 is SYDVKM. V lost 2 bases and J 7 bases, leaving 14 bases between the germline ends. Here the CDR3 reads CASSLTSPLSGYTF. The CDR3 nucleotides read TGTGCCAGCAGTTTAACGTCCCCCTTAAGTGGCTACACCTTC.

V and J are TRBV20-1 and TRBJ2-2; 12 positions match TRBD2. This CDR3 region has 16 residues. V was clipped by 3 bases and J by 6 bases; unmatched bases: 8. CDR1 is DFQATT, CDR2 SNEGSKA, per germline (reference sequence). CDR3 sequence: CSASLLAGGQAGELFF. CDR3 in DNA: TGCAGTGCTAGTCTCCTAGCGGGGGGGCAGGCCGGGGAGCTGTTTTTT.

J is TRBJ2-1 and V is TRBV7-2; 10 bases line up with TRBD2. With V trimmed by 3 bases and J by 7 bases, 0 bases remained unmatched. The CDR3 consists of 13 residues. Germline loops: CDR1 SGHTA, CDR2 FQGNSA. The CDR3 DNA reads as TGTGCCAGCAGCTTTAGCGGGGGGAATGAGCAGTTCTTC. It translates to CASSFSGGNEQFF. The variable domain in full, with the rest retrieved from reference TRBV7-2 and TRBJ2-1, is GAGVSQSPSNKVTEKGKDVELRCDPISGHTALYWYRQSLGQGLEFLIYFQGNSAPDKSGLPSDRFSAERTGGSVSTLTIQRTQQEDSAVYLCASSFSGGNEQFFGPGTRLTVL.

The chain uses TRBV9 and TRBJ1-5; D is unresolved. The CDR3 loop spans 13 amino acids. Trimming removed 0 bases from V and 4 bases from J, with 5 bases in between. From germline, CDR1 is SGDLS and CDR2 YYNGEE. Written as DNA, the CDR3 is TGTGCCAGCAGCGTAGCATTAAATCAGCCCCAGCATTTT. Translated: CASSVALNQPQHF.

The chain joins TRBV18 to TRBJ1-6; D is uncertain. CDR1 is KGHSH and CDR2 is LQKENI in the germline V gene. V shed 0 bases and J shed 0 bases, with 9 bases lying between them. The CDR3 runs 17 residues. The CDR3 coding sequence is TGTGCCAGCTCACCACCGGCCCGGGGCTCCTATAATTCACCCCTCCACTTT. Encoded protein: CASSPPARGSYNSPLHF. Looking up the rest from reference TRBV18 and TRBJ1-6 gives the full variable domain: NAGVMQNPRHLVRRRGQEARLRCSPMKGHSHVYWYRQLPEEGLKFMVYLQKENIIDESGMPKERFSAEFPKEGPSILRIQQVVRGDSAAYFCASSPPARGSYNSPLHFGNGTRLTVT.

This sequence joins TRBV30 and TRBJ1-1; D is unresolved. The CDR3 runs 12 residues. Germline CDR1 is GTSNPN and CDR2 is SVGIG (reference sequence). The germline V and J ends were trimmed by 5 bases and 7 bases, with 14 bases remaining between them. CDR3 protein: CAWGSLNGEAFF. The CDR3 nucleotides read TGTGCCTGGGGGAGTTTGAATGGTGAAGCTTTCTTT.

The chain couples TRBV5-1 to TRBJ2-2; a possible D gene is TRBD1 (6 bases). The CDR3 has 13 residues. Trimming removed 4 bases at V and 8 bases at J, with 12 bases between. Germline CDR1 SGHRS, CDR2 YFSETQ. CDR3 sequence reads: CASSLDSFGELFF. The CDR3 region has the DNA TGCGCCAGCAGCCTGGACAGTTTTGGGGAGCTGTTTTTT.

DNA for the CDR3: TGTGCCAGCAGCCTAGATGAGGGGCTCTATGGCTACACCTTC. Translated, it gives CASSLDEGLYGYTF. The chain employs TRBV7-2 and TRBJ1-2; D might be TRBD1 (5 bases). Germline CDR1 and CDR2: SGHTA and FQGNSA. V was trimmed by 5 bases and J by 4 bases, leaving 14 bases between them. This CDR3 is 14 amino acids long.

The rearrangement joins TRBV7-9 to TRBJ2-1; the D gene is possibly TRBD2 (6 bases). The CDR3 sequence is 17 residues long. V lost 1 base to trimming and J lost 9 bases, with 22 bases between them. The germline V gene encodes CDR1 SEHNR and CDR2 FQNEAQ (reference sequence). The CDR3 sequence is CASSLGGVGGTGSEQFF. CDR3 DNA: TGTGCCAGCAGCTTAGGAGGGGTCGGCGGGACCGGGAGTGAGCAGTTCTTC. The variable domain in full, with the rest retrieved from reference TRBV7-9 and TRBJ2-1, is DTGVSQNPRHKITKRGQNVTFRCDPISEHNRLYWYRQTLGQGPEFLTYFQNEAQLEKSRLLSDRFSAERPKGSFSTLEIQRTEQGDSAMYLCASSLGGVGGTGSEQFFGPGTRLTVL.